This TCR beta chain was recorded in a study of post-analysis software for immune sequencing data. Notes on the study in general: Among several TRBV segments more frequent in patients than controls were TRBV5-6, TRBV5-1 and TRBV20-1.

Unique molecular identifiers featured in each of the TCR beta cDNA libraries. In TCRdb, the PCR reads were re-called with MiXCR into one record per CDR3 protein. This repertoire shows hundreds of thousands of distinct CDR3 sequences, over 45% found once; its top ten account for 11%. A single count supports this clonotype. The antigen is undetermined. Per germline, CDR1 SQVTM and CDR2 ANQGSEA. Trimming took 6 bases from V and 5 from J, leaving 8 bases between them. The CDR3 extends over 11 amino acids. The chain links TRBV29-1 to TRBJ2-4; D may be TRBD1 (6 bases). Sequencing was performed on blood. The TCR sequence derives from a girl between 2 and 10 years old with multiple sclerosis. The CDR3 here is CSVGHQNIQYF. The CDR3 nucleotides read TGCAGCGTGGGACATCAAAACATTCAGTACTTC.